Each of the 17 T cell receptor beta chains below was sequenced from the same sample in a study of shared clonotypes between healthy human individuals. Here immunoSEQ multiplex PCR was the method, and the copy in TCRdb shows in-frame clones only, minus some. The data show around 700,000 clones, 55% to 75% seen once. Sequenced sample: memory CD4+ T cells sorted from blood. Noted subset: CD45RA-negative fraction. The receptors shown here come from a woman aged 25 to 39 in good health.

The rearrangement uses TRBV2 and TRBJ2-1; weak D call: TRBD2 (6 bases). Germline V gene sequence: CDR1 SNHLY, CDR2 FYNNEI. The CDR3 runs to 15 residues. V gave up 6 bases and J gave up 4 bases, with 16 bases separating them. CDR3 in DNA: TGTGCCAGCAGGACCCTGCGGGAACCATACAATGAGCAGTTCTTC. Translated: CASRTLREPYNEQFF.

The CDR3 DNA is TGCAGCGTTGAAGTGGTATCGAGAGACACTGAAGCTTTCTTT. Its translation is CSVEVVSRDTEAFF. The gene calls are TRBV29-1 and TRBJ1-1; no firm D call. The V end was cut by 1 base, the J end by 3 bases, with 12 bases between. This CDR3 has 14 amino acids. Germline values: CDR1 SQVTM, CDR2 ANQGSEA.

V usage is TRBV5-6 and J usage is TRBJ1-4; 10 bases align to TRBD1. V shed 4 bases, J shed 4 bases, and the junction held 4 bases outside the gene matches. This CDR3 has 15 residues. The germline CDR1 and CDR2 sequences are SGHDT and YYEEEE. This CDR3 reads CASSRQGAGNEKLFF. CDR3 nucleotides: TGTGCCAGCAGCAGACAGGGGGCGGGTAATGAAAAACTGTTTTTT.

This chain joins TRBV19 and TRBJ2-7; no definite D call. This CDR3 has 11 residues. Germline V gene lookup returns CDR1 LNHDA and CDR2 SQIVND (reference sequence). Trimming pared 4 bases from V and 5 bases from J, leaving 6 bases between. CDR3 coding DNA: TGTGCCAGTAGTACTCGCCACGAGCAGTACTTC. This codes for CASSTRHEQYF.

The chain joins TRBV10-2 to TRBJ2-3, with 10 nucleotides matching TRBD1. The CDR3 spans 13 residues. CDR1 and CDR2 from the germline V gene are WSHSY and SAAADI. The junction had 3 bases not matched to a gene; V was cut back by 6 bases and J by 6 bases. The CDR3 DNA reads as TGCGCCAGCAGACTGGGACAGGGGGATACGCAGTATTTT. Translating it yields CASRLGQGDTQYF.

The chain joins TRBV5-1 to TRBJ1-2; 9 bases are a match to TRBD1. The trim removed 4 bases at V and 7 bases at J, leaving 8 bases unmatched. The germline gives CDR1 SGHRS, CDR2 YFSETQ. This CDR3 region has 14 residues. The CDR3 nucleotides read TGCGCCAGCAGCCAAGGGACAGGGAGCAGTGGCTACACCTTC. This translates into CASSQGTGSSGYTF.

This clone was picked up one time. The chain recombines TRBV4-2 with TRBJ2-3, with D possibly TRBD1 on 6 matching bases. This CDR3 comprises 16 residues. V gave up 4 bases and J gave up 3 bases, with 17 bases separating them. Germline loops: CDR1 LGHNA, CDR2 YNFKEQ. The CDR3: CASSPPGQLGTDTQYF. The CDR3 nucleotides read TGTGCCAGCAGCCCGCCCGGACAGTTGGGTACAGATACGCAGTATTTT.

The chain is built from TRBV7-9 and TRBJ2-1; no reliable D call. V was trimmed by 3 bases and J by 7 bases, leaving 4 bases between them. The V gene's germline CDR1 is SEHNR and CDR2 FQNEAQ (reference sequence). This CDR3 contains 11 residues. Here the CDR3 reads CASSFENEQFF. The CDR3, as DNA: TGTGCCAGCAGCTTTGAGAATGAGCAGTTCTTC. The full variable domain, its missing parts supplied by reference TRBV7-9 and TRBJ2-1, is DTGVSQNPRHKITKRGQNVTFRCDPISEHNRLYWYRQTLGQGPEFLTYFQNEAQLEKSRLLSDRFSAERPKGSFSTLEIQRTEQGDSAMYLCASSFENEQFFGPGTRLTVL.

J is TRBJ2-7 and V is TRBV28; D gene ambiguous. CDR1 is MDHEN, CDR2 SYDVKM, per germline. V was shortened by 3 bases and J by 6 bases, with 12 bases between the two germline ends. This CDR3 is 13 amino acids long. The CDR3 region has the DNA TGTGCCAGCAGTTTCCCCGGAAGGAGCGAGCAGTACTTC. Its protein is CASSFPGRSEQYF.

In DNA, the CDR3 is TGTGCCAGCAGCCACTCACAGGGGATAGATGGAAGGTTCACTGAAGCTTTCTTT. This sequence encodes CASSHSQGIDGRFTEAFF. The J gene is TRBJ1-1, the V gene TRBV28, with TRBD1 matching 7 bases. The CDR3 spans 18 residues. The trim removed 6 bases at V and 4 bases at J, leaving 20 bases unmatched. Germline V gene lookup returns CDR1 MDHEN and CDR2 SYDVKM.

The chain has TRBV6-5 and TRBJ2-1; TRBD2 agrees at 7 bases. Losses at the gene ends were 4 bases for V and 9 bases for J; bases not matched to a gene: 3. The CDR3 spans 12 residues. The germline gives CDR1 MNHEY, CDR2 SVGAGI. In DNA form, the CDR3 reads TGTGCCAGCAGTTTGGGGGAGGGTGAGCAGTTCTTC. As protein: CASSLGEGEQFF.

This sequence joins TRBV29-1 and TRBJ2-1; 9 positions agree with TRBD2. Germline V gene lookup returns CDR1 SQVTM and CDR2 ANQGSEA. The ends lost 3 bases at V and 5 bases at J; junction bases unmatched: 8. This CDR3 region has 15 residues. The CDR3 spells CSVDWGGRENNEQFF. In nucleotides, the CDR3 is TGCAGCGTTGATTGGGGCGGGAGGGAGAACAATGAGCAGTTCTTC.

This chain connects TRBV6-5 to TRBJ2-2, with 7 bases matching TRBD2. Trimming took 7 bases from V and 1 from J; bases not matched to a gene: 6. Looked up from germline, CDR1 is MNHEY and CDR2 is SVGAGI. CDR3 length equals 15 residues. CDR3 nucleotide sequence: TGTGCCAGCAAACGAAAGCGGGGGAACACCGGGGAGCTGTTTTTT. It yields the protein CASKRKRGNTGELFF.

The CDR3 loop is CASRQRDRVKLPYNSPLHF. DNA of the CDR3: TGCGCCAGCAGGCAGCGGGACAGGGTGAAACTGCCCTATAATTCACCCCTCCACTTT. This sequence joins TRBV23-1 and TRBJ1-6; TRBD1 agrees at 9 bases. TRBV23-1 is annotated as an ORF whose role is uncertain. The CDR3 consists of 19 residues. V was pared by 6 bases and J by 2 bases, with 14 bases of the junction left unmatched.

The chain joins TRBV15 to TRBJ2-7, with a possible D match to TRBD2 (6 bases). CDR3 length: 18 residues. V lost 0 bases and J lost 2, with 20 bases in between. Germline V gene sequence: CDR1 LNHNV, CDR2 YYDKDF (reference sequence). The CDR3: CATSRDSAPRGNPYEQYF. The CDR3 nucleotides are TGTGCCACCAGCAGAGATAGCGCCCCCCGGGGGAACCCCTACGAGCAGTACTTC.

With respect to this clone: Distinct nucleotide sequences in the sample also encode this CDR3. The chain carries TRBV18 and TRBJ2-7; weak D call: TRBD2 (5 bases). The CDR3 runs 13 residues. With 2 bases removed from V and 0 bases from J, the gap between germline ends came to 5 bases. CDR1 is KGHSH, CDR2 LQKENI, per germline. The CDR3 sequence: CASSPTSSYEQYF. DNA of the CDR3: TGTGCCAGCTCACCAACTAGCTCCTACGAGCAGTACTTC.

The chain uses TRBV5-1 and TRBJ2-1, with 11 bases fitting TRBD2. The CDR3 extends over 15 amino acids. V shed 4 bases, J shed 8 bases, and the junction held 8 bases outside the gene matches. The germline V gene has CDR1 SGHRS and CDR2 YFSETQ. CDR3 nucleotide sequence: TGCGCCAGCAGCGTCACTAGCGGGAGTACGGATGAGCAGTTCTTC. This codes for CASSVTSGSTDEQFF.